These T cell receptor beta chains were read from a single sample in a study of technical replicates of blood from a handful of donors. Measured with immunoSEQ multiplex PCR; TCRdb has only the in-frame clones, and not every one. Of about 73,000 clones detected, roughly 90% appear once; the ten largest clones hold roughly 4.5%. Sequenced material: PBMCs. These receptors originate from a human donor in good health. Some clones in this sample may be carry-over from other donors' samples. Both conserved end residues are part of each CDR3. The D gene is left open where the match is weak. Size values are once, few and many counts, or a class for expanded clones, and some rows have none.

CDR3nt	CDR3aa	abundance	v_gene	j_gene	d_gene
TGTGCCAGCAGGGGGGGGGACAGGGACTATGGCTACACCTTC	CASRGGDRDYGYTF	NA	TRBV2	TRBJ1-2	TRBD1
TGTGCCAGCAGTGCAAGCGGGAAGAACACTGAAGCTTTCTTT	CASSASGKNTEAFF	NA	TRBV2	TRBJ1-1	NA
TGTGCCTGGAGACCGAATGAGAATCAGCCCCAGCATTTT	CAWRPNENQPQHF	NA	TRBV30	TRBJ1-5	NA
TGTGCCAGCAGCTCCGGGACACAGGGTGTTGGGTTCCACTTT	CASSSGTQGVGFHF	once	TRBV5-4	TRBJ1-6	NA
TGTGCCAGCAGCACAGAGACAGGGGTTCGCTCACCCCTCCACTTT	CASSTETGVRSPLHF	NA	TRBV9	TRBJ1-6	TRBD1
TGTGCCAGCAGCTTAGATCAGGGGGCTTGGGGCTACACCTTC	CASSLDQGAWGYTF	NA	TRBV7-2	TRBJ1-2	TRBD1
TGTGCCAGCTCGATTGCGGGACAGGGAGTCTATGGCTACACCTTC	CASSIAGQGVYGYTF	NA	TRBV18	TRBJ1-2	TRBD1
TGTGCCAGCAGCCCTAGCCAGGGGGCTTCTAATGAAAAACTGTTTTTT	CASSPSQGASNEKLFF	medium-sized	TRBV4-2	TRBJ1-4	TRBD1
TGTGCCAGCACAACGGACAGGGCGAACACTGAAGCTTTCTTT	CASTTDRANTEAFF	NA	TRBV2	TRBJ1-1	TRBD1
TGTGCCAGCAGCTTAAGGGGCGCGGGGACGGGGAATGAAAAACTGTTTTTT	CASSLRGAGTGNEKLFF	NA	TRBV7-9	TRBJ1-4	NA
TGTGCCAGCAGCCTATCAAGCGGGAGTTGGAATGAGCAGTTCTTC	CASSLSSGSWNEQFF	NA	TRBV2	TRBJ2-1	TRBD2
TGTGCCAGCAGCCCGGGACAGGCGGAGACCTACGAGCAGTACTTC	CASSPGQAETYEQYF	few	TRBV5-4	TRBJ2-7	TRBD1
TGTGCCAGTAGTATGGTAAGCGGGAGGGCCTACAATGAGCAGTTCTTC	CASSMVSGRAYNEQFF	NA	TRBV19	TRBJ2-1	TRBD2
TGTGCCAGCAGCCCTGGACAGGGGGCGCGGAATGAGCAGTTCTTC	CASSPGQGARNEQFF	NA	TRBV2	TRBJ2-1	TRBD1
TGTGCCAGCAGCGTAGGGGGGCGGGGGAGCAATGAGCAGTTCTTC	CASSVGGRGSNEQFF	NA	TRBV9	TRBJ2-1	NA
TGTGCCAGCAGTTACGGGAGCGCTGGGGCCAACGTCCTGACTTTC	CASSYGSAGANVLTF	NA	TRBV6-5	TRBJ2-6	NA
TGCGCCAGCAGCCAAGGAAGCGTCTATGGCTACACCTTC	CASSQGSVYGYTF	NA	TRBV4-1	TRBJ1-2	NA
TGTGCCAGCAGCGCCCGGGAGGGGGGCGGTGAAAAACTGTTTTTT	CASSAREGGGEKLFF	NA	TRBV9	TRBJ1-4	NA
TGTGCCAGCTCCAGGGTGTCTGGAAACACCATATATTTT	CASSRVSGNTIYF	NA	TRBV9	TRBJ1-3	NA
TGTGCCAGCAGCCGGGAGGACGGAAACTATGGCTACACCTTC	CASSREDGNYGYTF	NA	TRBV5-6	TRBJ1-2	NA
TGTGCCAGCAGTCGGGACAGTCTCTTGAACACTGAAGCTTTCTTT	CASSRDSLLNTEAFF	NA	TRBV6-4	TRBJ1-1	TRBD1
TGTGCCAGCAGCTCGGGGTCAACTAATGAAAAACTGTTTTTT	CASSSGSTNEKLFF	NA	TRBV5-4	TRBJ1-4	NA
TGTGCCAGCAGTTTGGGGGGACCTTACACCGGGGAGCTGTTTTTT	CASSLGGPYTGELFF	NA	TRBV27	TRBJ2-2	NA
TGTGCCAGCAGCTTAACACCCCCGGCAGGCGCAGATACGCAGTATTTT	CASSLTPPAGADTQYF	NA	TRBV13	TRBJ2-3	NA
TGTGCCAGCAAGCCGGGACTAGCTTTGGAGACCCAGTACTTC	CASKPGLALETQYF	NA	TRBV2	TRBJ2-5	TRBD2
TGTGCCAGCAGCCGGGACAGGACGATGGATACGCAGTATTTT	CASSRDRTMDTQYF	NA	TRBV11-2	TRBJ2-3	TRBD1
TGTGCCAGCAGCTTAGAGTCTAGCGGGGGGACGAAGTTCTTC	CASSLESSGGTKFF	NA	TRBV7-2	TRBJ2-1	TRBD2
TGTGCCAGCAGCGAGCTCCCCAGCGGGAGGGCCCGCAATGAGCAGTTCTTC	CASSELPSGRARNEQFF	NA	TRBV9	TRBJ2-1	TRBD2
TGTGCCAGCAGCTTACAGGGGCTAGCGGGAGGAGTATACCACAATGAGCAGTTCTTC	CASSLQGLAGGVYHNEQFF	few	TRBV7-7	TRBJ2-1	TRBD2
TGTGCCAGTAGTGTGGAGACGAATCAGCCCCAGCATTTT	CASSVETNQPQHF	NA	TRBV19	TRBJ1-5	NA
TGTGCCAGCAACCGTGGGGGGAGCACAGATACGCAGTATTTT	CASNRGGSTDTQYF	NA	TRBV11-2	TRBJ2-3	NA
TGTGCCTGGAGTGCCAGCGGGAGGCGGATGGCAGAGACCCAGTACTTC	CAWSASGRRMAETQYF	NA	TRBV30	TRBJ2-5	TRBD2
TGTGCCAGCAGTTTGAGGTATAGCAATCAGCCCCAGCATTTT	CASSLRYSNQPQHF	NA	TRBV28	TRBJ1-5	NA
TGTGCCAGCAGCCAGGGGGCCTCTGGAAACACCATATATTTT	CASSQGASGNTIYF	NA	TRBV7-9	TRBJ1-3	TRBD1
TGTGCCAGCAGCACCCAGGGACAGGGGAGAGACGAGCAGTACTTC	CASSTQGQGRDEQYF	NA	TRBV9	TRBJ2-7	TRBD1
TGTGCCACCAGCAGAGCAGGACAGCTCTATGGCTACACCTTC	CATSRAGQLYGYTF	NA	TRBV15	TRBJ1-2	NA
TGCGCCAGCAGCTTGGAGGGACAGGGTTTCCCCGGGGAGCTGTTTTTT	CASSLEGQGFPGELFF	NA	TRBV5-1	TRBJ2-2	TRBD1
TGCGCCAGCAGCCAAGATCGTAGCGGGGGGAATGAGCAGTTCTTC	CASSQDRSGGNEQFF	NA	TRBV4-3	TRBJ2-1	TRBD2
TGTGCCAGCAGCCTTAGCTCCTACAATGAGCAGTTCTTC	CASSLSSYNEQFF	NA	TRBV7-3	TRBJ2-1	NA
TGTGCCAGCAGGACGGCCCCAGGGAACATTCAGTACTTC	CASRTAPGNIQYF	NA	TRBV2	TRBJ2-4	NA
TGTGCCAGCAGTTACGGCCCTGAAGCTTTCTTT	CASSYGPEAFF	NA	TRBV6-5	TRBJ1-1	NA
TGTGCCAGCAGTAGAAGGGGGCCTGCAACTAATGAAAAACTGTTTTTT	CASSRRGPATNEKLFF	NA	TRBV2	TRBJ1-4	TRBD1
TGTGCCAGTAGTATAGTTCCGGGGGAAAATGAAAAACTGTTTTTT	CASSIVPGENEKLFF	once	TRBV19	TRBJ1-4	NA